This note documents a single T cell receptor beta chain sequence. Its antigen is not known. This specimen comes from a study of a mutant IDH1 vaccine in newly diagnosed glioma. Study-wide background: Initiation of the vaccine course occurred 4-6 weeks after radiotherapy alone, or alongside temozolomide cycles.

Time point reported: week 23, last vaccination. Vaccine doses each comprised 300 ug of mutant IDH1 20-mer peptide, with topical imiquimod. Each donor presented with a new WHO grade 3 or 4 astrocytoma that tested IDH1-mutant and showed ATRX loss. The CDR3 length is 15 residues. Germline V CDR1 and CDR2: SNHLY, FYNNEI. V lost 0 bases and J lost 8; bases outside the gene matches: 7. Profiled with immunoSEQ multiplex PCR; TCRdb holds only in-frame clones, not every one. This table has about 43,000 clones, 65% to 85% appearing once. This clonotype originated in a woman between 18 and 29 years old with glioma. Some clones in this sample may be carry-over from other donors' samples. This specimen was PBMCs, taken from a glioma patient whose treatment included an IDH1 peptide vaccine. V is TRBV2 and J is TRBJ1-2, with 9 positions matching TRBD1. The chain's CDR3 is CASSEAPQGANGYTF. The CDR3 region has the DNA TGTGCCAGCAGTGAAGCACCACAGGGGGCGAACGGCTACACCTTC.